This entry is about one T cell receptor beta chain. This specimen comes from a study of blood T cell repertoires in COVID-19. CDR3 length equals 12 residues. Per the germline V gene, CDR1 is SGHNT and CDR2 is YENEEA. The ends were cut back, 5 bases at V and 7 bases at J, with 8 bases in the middle. Per the original methods: By means of reference gene primer amplification, nucleated cell counts were estimated. TCRdb keeps only in-frame clones here, not all; method: immunoSEQ multiplex PCR. Clone size and V and J calls were adopted from that table, with D and trimming inferred from the DNA. The data hold about 160,000 clones, with around nine tenths observed a single time.

The sequencing input was peripheral blood. The rearrangement joins TRBV11-3 to TRBJ2-2; D remains unclear. The TCR sequence derives from a woman in her 70s with COVID-19, enrolled during active disease. The CDR3 region has the DNA TGTGCCAGCAGCCCTCCCCGCGGGGAGCTGTTTTTT. It translates to CASSPPRGELFF.